The clone carrying this T cell receptor beta chain was recorded only once. The source of the sample is a study of blood T cell repertoires in COVID-19. Study-wide context: COVID-19 samples collected from the United States, Italy and Spain covered acute and convalescent phases.

The junction had 4 bases not matched to a gene; V was cut back by 3 bases and J by 4 bases. CDR1 is MDHEN, CDR2 SYDVKM, per germline. There are 14 residues in the CDR3. In the authors' workflow: Amplification with reference gene primers provided the estimates of nucleated cell counts. Data came from immunoSEQ multiplex PCR; TCRdb stores just in-frame clones and leaves some out. That table is the source of V, J and clone size, and D and trimming were worked out from the DNA. The profile shows about 250,000 clones, over 75% of them singletons. The receptor comes from a woman aged 80 or older with acute or convalescent COVID-19. Specimen: peripheral blood. The rearrangement links TRBV28 to TRBJ2-3; 7 bases fit TRBD1. The CDR3 region is CASSFDRVADTQYF. The DNA of the CDR3 is TGTGCCAGCAGTTTTGACAGGGTGGCAGATACGCAGTATTTT.